Listed here are 22 T cell receptor beta chains from one sample, sequenced in a study of T-cell reconstitution after alpha-beta-depleted transplantation in children. Unique molecular identifiers were incorporated into the prepared TCRbeta library. TCRdb fed the PCR reads into MiXCR, producing one record per CDR3 protein. The repertoire consists of over 150,000 distinct CDR3 sequences, with approximately 6% occurring once and the leading ten covering 4.5%. Sequencing was performed on PBMCs, taken before TCRalphabeta/CD19-depleted stem cell transplant. Source of these receptors: a girl under three years old with combined immunodeficiency, due to receive a stem cell transplant.

This clonotype was seen repeatedly, ten times or more. CDR3 amino acids: CATSRDTRVTQETQYF. In DNA, the CDR3 is TGTGCCACCAGCAGAGATACGAGAGTGACACAAGAGACCCAGTACTTC. The chain links TRBV15 to TRBJ2-5; D gene unclear. This CDR3 region has 16 residues. Germline assignment: CDR1 LNHNV and CDR2 YYDKDF (reference sequence). V was trimmed by 0 bases and J by 2 bases, leaving 13 bases between them.

This clonotype was seen ten or more times. The CDR3 DNA is TGCAGCGTCAGACCGGGACTAGCGGGAGGAGATGAGCAGTTCTTC. It is translated as CSVRPGLAGGDEQFF. V and J are TRBV29-1 and TRBJ2-1; TRBD2 matches at 15 bases. Germline V gene lookup returns CDR1 SQVTM and CDR2 ANQGSEA. This CDR3 has 15 residues. Trimming at V came to 6 bases and at J to 8 bases, leaving 8 bases not matched to a gene.

In this sample, this clonotype turned up many times. The chain has TRBV7-8 and TRBJ2-3; D could derive from TRBD1 or TRBD2 (5 bases each). Germline V gives CDR1 SGHVS, CDR2 FQNEAQ. This CDR3 has 14 amino acids. V was clipped by 5 bases and J by 12 bases, with 21 bases between them. CDR3 region: CASSVRLGTFSQYF. DNA for the CDR3: TGTGCCAGCAGCGTACGACTCGGGACCTTTTCCCAGTATTTT.

This clonotype was detected ten times or more. The chain uses TRBV12-3 or TRBV12-4 and TRBJ1-6; D is undetermined. The CDR3 covers 15 residues. V was shortened by 7 bases and J by 10 bases, with 20 bases between the two germline ends. The CDR3: CASTIASGGRSPLHF. Here the CDR3 DNA reads TGTGCCAGCACCATCGCAAGTGGAGGGAGGTCACCCCTCCACTTT.

This clonotype was counted between two and nine times. This chain joins TRBV12-3 or TRBV12-4 and TRBJ2-5, with TRBD2 identical over 13 bases. The CDR3 sequence is 18 residues long. V was clipped by 6 bases and J by 2 bases; unmatched bases: 12. DNA of the CDR3: TGTGCCAGCAGCCAGGGGACTAGCGGGGTCGTGGGTCAAGAGACCCAGTACTTC. This translates into CASSQGTSGVVGQETQYF.

Many counts were recorded for this clonotype. The gene calls are TRBV29-1 and TRBJ2-7; D not certain. The germline gives CDR1 SQVTM, CDR2 ANQGSEA. The V end lost 1 base, the J end lost 0 bases, and 10 bases lay between the germline ends. The CDR3 covers 14 residues. CDR3 bases: TGCAGCGTTGAAGGGGTTAACAGCTCCTACGAGCAGTACTTC. Translated, it gives CSVEGVNSSYEQYF.

This sequence joins TRBV5-1 and TRBJ2-5, with D possibly TRBD2 on 5 matching bases. V lost 4 bases to trimming and J lost 3 bases, with 10 bases between them. Germline CDR1 is SGHRS and CDR2 is YFSETQ. The CDR3 is made up of 13 amino acids. CDR3 protein: CASSPDGEETQYF. CDR3 nucleotide sequence: TGCGCCAGCAGCCCGGACGGGGAAGAGACCCAGTACTTC.

The chain carries TRBV3-1 and TRBJ2-1; perhaps TRBD1 as D (6 bases). The V end was cut by 4 bases, the J end by 0 bases, with 25 bases between. The CDR3 runs 20 residues. CDR1 is LGHDT and CDR2 is YNNKEL in the germline V gene (reference sequence). The CDR3 is CASSLAGRRLQGSSYNEQFF. The CDR3 DNA reads TGTGCCAGCAGCCTCGCCGGACGTCGTCTACAGGGTAGCTCCTACAATGAGCAGTTCTTC.

This clonotype was detected only a few times. V and J are TRBV28 and TRBJ2-1; 8 nucleotides align to TRBD2. Germline CDR1 MDHEN, CDR2 SYDVKM. The CDR3 totals 15 residues. V gave up 5 bases and J gave up 3 bases; unmatched junction bases: 6. The CDR3 sequence is CASSDHSGNYNEQFF. The CDR3 DNA is TGTGCCAGCAGTGACCATAGCGGGAACTACAATGAGCAGTTCTTC.

This clonotype was observed a handful of times. This chain joins TRBV7-9 and TRBJ2-7; TRBD2 might be the D (5 bases). The CDR3 consists of 14 residues. The germline V gene encodes CDR1 SEHNR and CDR2 FQNEAQ (reference sequence). Between the trimmed V and J ends, which lost 5 bases and 6 bases, there was a span of 17 bases. The CDR3 loop reads CASSPMTRGGEQYF. The CDR3 bases are TGTGCCAGCAGCCCCATGACCCGGGGTGGCGAGCAGTACTTC.

This clonotype has a count of ten or more. The chain links TRBV7-2 to TRBJ2-7; 12 bases line up with TRBD2. J lost 7 bases, V lost 1 base, and 5 bases had no gene match. The length of the CDR3 is 15 residues. Germline V gene lookup returns CDR1 SGHTA and CDR2 FQGNSA. CDR3: CASSLGLAGVREQYF. The CDR3 DNA is TGTGCCAGCAGCTTAGGACTAGCGGGAGTCCGGGAGCAGTACTTC.

This clonotype has ten or more counts. This sequence joins TRBV5-1 and TRBJ2-5; TRBD2 matches 10 bases. Germline assignment: CDR1 SGHRS and CDR2 YFSETQ. This CDR3 spans 16 amino acids. V shed 0 bases and J 4 bases; nucleotides not matched to a gene: 6. The CDR3 reads CASSLGLAGVTETQYF. The CDR3 region has the DNA TGCGCCAGCAGCTTGGGGCTAGCGGGAGTGACAGAGACCCAGTACTTC.

This clonotype has at least ten counts. This chain uses TRBV7-8 with TRBJ2-1; the match to TRBD2 covers 8 bases. The CDR3 runs to 11 residues. From germline, CDR1 is SGHVS and CDR2 FQNEAQ. CDR3 in DNA: TGTGGACTAGCGAACTACAATGAGCAGTTCTTC. This sequence encodes CGLANYNEQFF.

This clonotype came up a few times. The rearrangement links TRBV6-5 to TRBJ1-1, with 7 nucleotides matching TRBD1. CDR3 length equals 16 residues. Trimming cost V 6 bases and J 2 bases; bases outside gene matches: 12. The germline gives CDR1 MNHEY, CDR2 SVGAGI. The CDR3 sequence: CASRPTTGRDNTEAFF. DNA for the CDR3: TGTGCCAGCAGACCAACGACAGGGCGGGATAACACTGAAGCTTTCTTT.

This clonotype was counted ten times or more. The chain couples TRBV29-1 to TRBJ2-1; TRBD1 might be the D (6 bases). This CDR3 is built from 14 residues. The germline V gene has CDR1 SQVTM and CDR2 ANQGSEA. The V gene lost 1 base and the J gene lost 0 bases, with 7 bases spanning the gap. The CDR3 is CSVEGRGSYNEQFF. The CDR3, as DNA: TGCAGCGTTGAAGGCAGGGGCTCCTACAATGAGCAGTTCTTC.

This clonotype was observed at least ten times. The chain is built from TRBV24-1 and TRBJ2-1, with a possible D match to TRBD1 (5 bases). The length of the CDR3 is 12 residues. The germline V and J ends were trimmed by 10 bases and 6 bases, with 12 bases remaining between them. Germline V CDR1 and CDR2: KGHDR, SFDVKD. In DNA form, the CDR3 reads TGTGCCACGCTCGACAGTCTCAATGAGCAGTTCTTC. The encoded protein is CATLDSLNEQFF.

This clonotype was observed at least ten times. J is TRBJ2-3 and V is TRBV7-8; 9 bases are shared with TRBD2. Germline trimming cut 5 bases from V and 0 bases from J; bases unmatched to any gene: 15. Looked up from germline, CDR1 is SGHVS and CDR2 is FQNEAQ. The CDR3 loop spans 19 amino acids. The CDR3 nucleotides read TGTGCCAGCAGCCCCACTGGGCTTAGCGGGGGCTCTAGCACAGATACGCAGTATTTT. Its protein is CASSPTGLSGGSSTDTQYF.

This clonotype was found many times. The genes are TRBV4-1 and TRBJ2-5, with D uncertain. V was trimmed by 0 bases and J by 0 bases, leaving 8 bases between them. Per germline, CDR1 MGHRA and CDR2 YSYEKL. The CDR3 consists of 15 residues. CDR3 nucleotides: TGCGCCAGCAGCCAAGATCCGACCTACCAAGAGACCCAGTACTTC. Its translation: CASSQDPTYQETQYF.

This clonotype was seen repeatedly, ten times or more. The chain combines TRBV20-1 with TRBJ1-1; unclear D gene. V was clipped by 2 bases and J by 3 bases, with 4 bases between them. The CDR3 contains 11 residues. Germline CDR1 and CDR2: DFQATT and SNEGSKA (reference sequence). The CDR3 reads CSARLYTEAFF. CDR3 nucleotide sequence: TGCAGTGCTAGACTCTACACTGAAGCTTTCTTT.

This clonotype has ten or more counts. Without the conserved terminal phenylalanine or tryptophan, this CDR3 likely stems from a read error. The DNA is left out, because the CDR3 cannot be placed on it with certainty; the CDR3 is given as TCRdb lists it. The chain combines TRBV21-1 with TRBJ2-4. TRBV21-1 is reported as a pseudogene. The CDR3 is 8 amino acids long, termini counted. The CDR3 protein is CASSKGSL.

There are many counts of this clonotype. The chain's CDR3 is CASSLASNRGNDGQFF. The CDR3 region has the DNA TGTGCCAGCAGCTTGGCATCGAACAGGGGGAATGATGGGCAGTTCTTC. V usage is TRBV5-4 and J usage is TRBJ2-1; 8 positions agree with TRBD1. Germline V gene sequence: CDR1 SGHNT, CDR2 YYREEE (reference sequence). The trim removed 0 bases at V and 12 bases at J, leaving 14 bases unmatched. The CDR3 contains 16 residues.

This clonotype was found many times. CDR3 sequence (DNA): TGTGCCAGCAGCCTTATTGACAGGAAGAACACTGAAGCTTTCTTT. It translates to CASSLIDRKNTEAFF. The chain links TRBV11-2 to TRBJ1-1; weak D call: TRBD1 (6 bases). The germline gives CDR1 SGHAT, CDR2 FQNNGV. V gave up 5 bases and J gave up 1 base, with 14 bases separating them. The CDR3 loop spans 15 amino acids.